This T cell receptor (beta chain) appears in the sequencing data of a study of cytomegalovirus exposure and HLA in healthy donors. The study, taken as a whole, reports: TCR beta V- and J-gene trimming, according to a later analysis, was linked to a missense DCLRE1C variant.

This CDR3 is 17 amino acids long. Germline V gives CDR1 SGHTA, CDR2 FQGNSA. Trimming removed 6 bases from V and 6 bases from J; junction bases left unmatched: 12. Researchers ran the PCR with 60 Vbeta and 13 Jbeta primers. Data came from immunoSEQ multiplex PCR; TCRdb stores just in-frame clones and leaves some out. The sample contains over 95,000 clones, about four fifths of which appear only once. In regard to this clone: Its matching antigen is unknown.

Sequenced: PBMCs. The origin of this receptor is a woman between 18 and 29 years old in good health and CMV-seronegative. V gene TRBV7-2 combines with J gene TRBJ2-2; TRBD2 agrees at 11 bases. The CDR3 spells CASRLGLAGSLAGELFF. The CDR3 DNA reads as TGTGCCAGCAGGCTCGGACTAGCGGGTAGCTTGGCCGGGGAGCTGTTTTTT.